These 8 T cell receptor beta chains share one sample of origin, sequenced in a study of regulatory T cells in long-lasting Graves disease. Building the TCR beta libraries relied on iRepertoire HTBI primers, and CDR3 regions underwent Arm-PCR. TCRdb reprocessed the multiplex PCR reads via MiXCR and lists one record per CDR3 protein. The sample has 560,000 or so distinct CDR3 sequences; about 16% are singletons. Described time point: newly diagnosed GD, antithyroid drugs for less than 3 months. Scientists built the TCR library using RNA that was extracted from PBMCs. Separately, the same data were catalogued under a study of T cells in Graves' hyperthyroidism and ophthalmopathy.

The sequencing used peripheral blood mononuclear cells (PBMCs), collected at new diagnosis, from a patient treated with antithyroid drugs. These receptors all come from a man aged 18 to 30 with Graves disease.

This clonotype has ten or more counts. DNA of the CDR3: TGTGCCTGGAATCCAGGGGCGTCCTACGAGCAGTACTTC. Its protein is CAWNPGASYEQYF. The chain carries TRBV30 and TRBJ2-7; D may be TRBD1 (6 bases). This CDR3 comprises 13 residues. Per the germline V gene, CDR1 is GTSNPN and CDR2 is SVGIG (reference sequence). Trimming removed 4 bases at V and 1 base at J, with 11 bases between.

This chain joins TRBV19 and TRBJ2-3, with TRBD2 matching 10 bases. Looked up from germline, CDR1 is LNHDA and CDR2 is SQIVND (reference sequence). Unmatched junction bases numbered 3, after V lost 4 bases and J lost 5 bases. The length of the CDR3 is 14 residues. CDR3 sequence: CASSTQREGDTQYF. DNA of the CDR3: TGTGCCAGTAGTACCCAGCGGGAGGGAGATACGCAGTATTTT.

The chain combines TRBV10-3 with TRBJ2-7, with D unclear. V was pared by 4 bases and J by 6 bases, with 13 bases between. Germline CDR1 and CDR2: ENHRY and SYGVKD. This CDR3 contains 13 residues. The CDR3 nucleotides read TGTGCCATCAGTGGTTCCCAAAACTCCGAGCAGTACTTC. This encodes CAISGSQNSEQYF.

This chain links TRBV4-1 with TRBJ1-5, with D perhaps matching TRBD1 (5 bases). Germline V gives CDR1 MGHRA, CDR2 YSYEKL. The V gene lost 1 base and the J gene lost 6 bases, with 13 bases spanning the gap. CDR3 size: 15 residues. The CDR3, as DNA: TGCGCCAGCAGCCAAGGTCCAGGGCGAGGTCAGCCCCAGCATTTT. Protein product: CASSQGPGRGQPQHF.

This clonotype was seen more than once but under ten times. J is TRBJ1-4 and V is TRBV30; 7 bases fit TRBD1. The CDR3 is made up of 15 amino acids. The V gene's germline CDR1 is GTSNPN and CDR2 SVGIG (reference sequence). J was trimmed by 4 bases and V by 2 bases; bases with no gene match: 7. The CDR3 region is CAWSIAGGLNEKLFF. In DNA form, the CDR3 reads TGTGCCTGGAGTATTGCAGGGGGGCTTAATGAAAAACTGTTTTTT.

This clonotype was observed many times. The V gene is TRBV11-1, the J gene TRBJ1-1, with D possibly matching TRBD1 (6 bases). The germline V gene has CDR1 SGHAT and CDR2 FQDESV (reference sequence). This CDR3 comprises 13 residues. V dropped 5 bases and J dropped 6 bases, with 13 bases sitting between them. This CDR3 reads CASSPDSSAEAFF. CDR3 sequence (DNA): TGTGCCAGCAGCCCGGACAGTTCAGCTGAAGCTTTCTTT. Based on the CDR3 plus reference TRBV11-1 and TRBJ1-1, the full variable domain is EAEVAQSPRYKITEKSQAVAFWCDPISGHATLYWYRQILGQGPELLVQFQDESVVDDSQLPKDRFSAERLKGVDSTLKIQPAELGDSAMYLCASSPDSSAEAFFGQGTRLTVV.

The chain uses TRBV4-1 and TRBJ2-1; D gene unclear. Germline V gene lookup returns CDR1 MGHRA and CDR2 YSYEKL. Trimming shortened V by 0 bases and J by 6 bases, and 9 bases separated the two germline ends. The CDR3 is 14 amino acids. The CDR3 nucleotides read TGCGCCAGCAGCCAAGATGCGTCCGGCAATGAGCAGTTCTTC. Amino acid sequence: CASSQDASGNEQFF.

This chain joins TRBV5-1 and TRBJ2-7, with 10 bases aligning to TRBD2. V shed 5 bases and J 2 bases; nucleotides not matched to a gene: 7. Germline V gene sequence: CDR1 SGHRS, CDR2 YFSETQ. CDR3 length: 15 residues. CDR3 nucleotides: TGCGCCAGCAGTATCGGACTAGCGGATACCTACGAGCAGTACTTC. It translates to CASSIGLADTYEQYF.